The rows below give T cell receptor beta chains drawn from one sample of a study of blood T cells in healthy people across ages. TCRdb itself ran the 5' RACE reads through MiXCR, one entry per CDR3 protein. The table shows more than 450,000 distinct CDR3 sequences, with roughly a quarter occurring only once. These data were also reused for a study on T cells of mothers and their children.

The specimen was blood. The receptors stem from a boy aged 2-9 years in good health. CDR3s leave out the opening cysteine and the closing phenylalanine or tryptophan. The D gene is left open where the match is weak.

j_call d_call v_call cdr3_aa
TRBJ1-5 . TRBV20-1 SASSRDWYNQPQH
TRBJ1-5 TRBD1 TRBV5-5 ASSLGQGAGSNQPQH
TRBJ2-7 . TRBV5-5 ASSFSPSYEQY
TRBJ2-1 . TRBV7-2 ASSFDSGYPYNEQF
TRBJ2-5 . TRBV18 ASSPPGRTQETQY
TRBJ2-5 TRBD2 TRBV3-1 ASSHLAGEGSGRADEQY
TRBJ1-5 . TRBV5-5 ASSPGLLYQPQH
. TRBD1 TRBV5-1 ASSLVTGQEPSYEQY
TRBJ2-4 TRBD1 TRBV5-1 ASSGRTGSGNIQY
TRBJ2-1 . TRBV20-1 SASIRGQNNEQF
TRBJ1-2 . TRBV25-1 ASSEPGRVYGYT
TRBJ2-2 . TRBV12-3/TRBV12-4 ASSLITGELF
TRBJ1-2 TRBD1 TRBV7-9 ASSKRGQDGYT
TRBJ2-6 . TRBV29-1 SVSGDSGANVLT
TRBJ2-7 . TRBV20-1 SARPGAYEQY
TRBJ2-1 . TRBV7-9 ASSRPGVGYNEQF
TRBJ2-3 TRBD1 TRBV18 ASSAGGDTQY
TRBJ2-3 TRBD2 TRBV30 AWTRGGRAPTDTQY
TRBJ2-2 TRBD2 TRBV18 ASSSQAGGAAGELF
TRBJ2-3 TRBD1 TRBV2 ASSEGGGIQDTQY
TRBJ2-3 . TRBV6-2/TRBV6-3 ASSSRGRGGDTQY
TRBJ2-5 . TRBV11-2 ASSLDSFLETQY
TRBJ2-2 . TRBV5-1 ASSLFRGRGTGEPF
TRBJ1-4 TRBD1 TRBV5-5 ASSGRDRVNEKLF
. . TRBV6-5 ASMTFTYEQY
. TRBD1 TRBV12-5 ASGSDRARYEQY
TRBJ2-1 . TRBV7-3 ASSSGTIHNNEQF
TRBJ2-1 TRBD2 TRBV3-1 ASSQDPGGDDNEQF
TRBJ2-6 TRBD1 TRBV28 ASSLGTGTAFISGANVLT
TRBJ2-5 . TRBV19 ASSIRTANPETQY
. . TRBV6-2/TRBV6-3 ACYPGLTRVRETQY
TRBJ1-1 . TRBV12-3/TRBV12-4 ASRNRETNTEAF
TRBJ2-1 TRBD1 TRBV28 ASSSDRVYEQF
TRBJ2-1 TRBD2 TRBV7-9 ASSRFGTSGVDEQF
TRBJ2-1 . TRBV6-2/TRBV6-3 ASRRTGTAGF
TRBJ2-3 TRBD2 TRBV7-9 ASSPPGTSGRASDTQY
TRBJ2-7 . TRBV21-1 ASFRGGGRPYEQY
TRBJ1-6 . TRBV27 ASSLTTGVNSPLH
TRBJ1-2 . TRBV7-2 ASSLEYVGRNYGYT
TRBJ2-7 TRBD2 TRBV14 ASSPRGGRNEQY
TRBJ1-1 . TRBV2 ASSEGGVNLNTEAF
TRBJ2-3 TRBD2 TRBV7-3 ASSFRELVVGRESRTQY